This is a list of T cell receptor beta chains from one sample in a study of siplizumab effects on memory and regulatory T cells. The assay was immunoSEQ multiplex PCR, and TCRdb's table has in-frame clones only and misses some. The data hold about 100,000 clones, with approximately 91% observed a single time. The sequenced material came from CD4+ T cells sorted from blood. These receptors were obtained from a human donor in good health. Each CDR3 is given with its conserved first and last residue. Each record gives: D gene, V gene, clone size, J gene, CDR3 protein, CDR3 DNA. The D gene is left open where the match is weak. Some rows mark clone size as missing; the rest say once, few, many or name a class of expanded clone.

>TRBD2|TRBV7-3|NA|TRBJ2-5
CASSLEAGGPTQYF
TGTGCCAGCAGCTTAGAAGCGGGGGGGCCGACCCAGTACTTC
>NA|TRBV10-3|NA|TRBJ2-7
CAISPEPAYEQYF
TGTGCCATCAGTCCGGAGCCCGCCTACGAGCAGTACTTC
>NA|TRBV28|NA|TRBJ2-7
CASLGPFSYEQYF
TGTGCCAGCCTCGGGCCGTTTTCCTACGAGCAGTACTTC
>NA|TRBV5-4|NA|TRBJ1-4
CASSVGTATNEKLFF
TGTGCCAGCAGCGTCGGGACTGCAACTAATGAAAAACTGTTTTTT
>NA|TRBV7-9|NA|TRBJ2-3
CASSLPLVDTQYF
TGTGCCAGCAGCTTGCCCCTTGTCGATACGCAGTATTTT
>NA|TRBV15|NA|TRBJ2-4
CATSWGGAAKNIQYF
TGTGCCACCTCCTGGGGGGGGGCCGCCAAAAACATTCAGTATTTC
>TRBD2|TRBV6-1|once|TRBJ2-5
CASSEGGTVGETQYF
TGTGCCAGCAGTGAGGGGGGGACGGTGGGCGAGACCCAGTACTTC
>NA|TRBV19|NA|TRBJ1-2
CASSMIGYGYTF
TGTGCCAGTAGTATGATAGGGTATGGCTACACCTTC
>NA|TRBV20-1|NA|TRBJ2-1
CSARLANEQFF
TGCAGTGCTAGACTAGCAAATGAGCAGTTCTTC
>NA|TRBV21-1|NA|TRBJ1-3
CASSETGEGGNTIYF
TGTGCCAGCAGCGAAACAGGGGAGGGAGGAAACACCATATATTTT
>NA|TRBV9|NA|TRBJ1-2
CASSVVGTDYGYTF
TGTGCCAGCAGCGTAGTTGGCACGGACTATGGCTACACCTTC
>NA|TRBV19|NA|TRBJ2-1
CASSYDWLNEQFF
TGTGCCAGTAGTTATGACTGGCTTAATGAGCAGTTCTTC
>NA|TRBV9|NA|TRBJ2-7
CASSSSTEPSLEQYF
TGTGCCAGCAGCTCGTCGACAGAACCCTCCCTAGAGCAGTACTTC